This T cell receptor (beta chain) was documented in a study of cytomegalovirus exposure and HLA in healthy donors. Overall study findings and caveats: It is likely that the observed cluster of highly shared sequence variants was a sequencing artifact. Rarity held for most TCR sequences, but there were some public TCRs that occurred in many donors.

In the PCR, 60 Vbeta and 13 Jbeta primers were used. This table comes from immunoSEQ multiplex PCR, and its TCRdb copy is limited to in-frame clones, with some not included. The data hold under 250,000 clones, with approximately 79% observed a single time. This clone was counted between two and nine times. Its antigen remains unknown. Other DNA sequences in the same sample also yield this CDR3. CDR1 SGHRS and CDR2 YFSETQ come from the germline V gene. V was pared by 0 bases and J by 5 bases, with 11 bases between. The CDR3 totals 14 residues. V is TRBV5-1 and J is TRBJ2-5; D possibly corresponds to TRBD2 (6 bases). This receptor was identified in a male donor in good health and CMV-seronegative. Sequenced material: PBMCs. CDR3 bases: TGCGCCAGCAGCTTGGCGGCGGGGCAGGAGACCCAGTACTTC. Its translation is CASSLAAGQETQYF.